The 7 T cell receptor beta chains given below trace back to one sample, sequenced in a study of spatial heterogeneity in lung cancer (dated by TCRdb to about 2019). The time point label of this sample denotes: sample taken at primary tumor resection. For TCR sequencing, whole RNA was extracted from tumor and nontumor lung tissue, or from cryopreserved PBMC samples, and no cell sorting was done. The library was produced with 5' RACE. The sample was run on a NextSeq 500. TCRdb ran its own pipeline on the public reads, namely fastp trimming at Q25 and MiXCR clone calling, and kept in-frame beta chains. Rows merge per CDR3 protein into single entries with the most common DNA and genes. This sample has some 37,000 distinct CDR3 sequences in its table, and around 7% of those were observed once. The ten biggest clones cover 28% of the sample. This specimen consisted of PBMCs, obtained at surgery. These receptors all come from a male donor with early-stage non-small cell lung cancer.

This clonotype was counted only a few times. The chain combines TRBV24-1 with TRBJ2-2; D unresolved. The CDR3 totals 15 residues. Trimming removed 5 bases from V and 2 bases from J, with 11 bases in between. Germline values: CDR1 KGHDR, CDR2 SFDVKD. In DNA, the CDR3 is TGTGCCACCAGTGGGTGGCGGAAAAACACCGGGGAGCTGTTTTTT. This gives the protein CATSGWRKNTGELFF.

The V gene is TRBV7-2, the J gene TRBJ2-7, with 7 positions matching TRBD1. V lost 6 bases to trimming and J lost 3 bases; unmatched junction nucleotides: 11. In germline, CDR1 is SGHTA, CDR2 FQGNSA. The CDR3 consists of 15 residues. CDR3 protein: CASSRLPGTDYEQYF. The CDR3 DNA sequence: TGTGCCAGCAGTCGACTCCCCGGGACAGACTACGAGCAGTACTTC.

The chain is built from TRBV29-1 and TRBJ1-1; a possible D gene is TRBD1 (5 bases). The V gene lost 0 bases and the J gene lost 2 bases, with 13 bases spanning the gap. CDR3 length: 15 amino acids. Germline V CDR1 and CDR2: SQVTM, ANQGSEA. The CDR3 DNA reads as TGCAGCGTTGAAGATTTTGAGGGGAAAAACACTGAAGCTTTCTTT. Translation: CSVEDFEGKNTEAFF.

CDR3 sequence (DNA): TGTGCCTGGAGTTCTACGAAAGGCCCCGGTCTCTCCTATAATTCACCCCTCCACTTT. It yields the protein CAWSSTKGPGLSYNSPLHF. The rearrangement links TRBV30 to TRBJ1-6; D gene uncertain. V was shortened by 2 bases and J by 0 bases, with 20 bases between the two germline ends. The CDR3 contains 19 residues. CDR1 GTSNPN and CDR2 SVGIG come from the germline V gene (reference sequence).

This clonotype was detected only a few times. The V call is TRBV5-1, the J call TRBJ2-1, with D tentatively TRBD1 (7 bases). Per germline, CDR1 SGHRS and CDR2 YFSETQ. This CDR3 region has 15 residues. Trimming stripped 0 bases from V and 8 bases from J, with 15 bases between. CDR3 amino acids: CASSLVAGGSDEQFF. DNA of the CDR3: TGCGCCAGCAGCTTGGTGGCAGGGGGGAGCGATGAGCAGTTCTTC.

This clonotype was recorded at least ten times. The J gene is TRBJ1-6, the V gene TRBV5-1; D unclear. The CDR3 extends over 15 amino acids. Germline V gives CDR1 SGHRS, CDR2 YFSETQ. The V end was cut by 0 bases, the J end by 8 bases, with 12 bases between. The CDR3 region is CASSLVVGPDSPLHF. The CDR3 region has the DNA TGCGCCAGCAGCTTGGTTGTGGGCCCGGATTCACCCCTCCACTTT.

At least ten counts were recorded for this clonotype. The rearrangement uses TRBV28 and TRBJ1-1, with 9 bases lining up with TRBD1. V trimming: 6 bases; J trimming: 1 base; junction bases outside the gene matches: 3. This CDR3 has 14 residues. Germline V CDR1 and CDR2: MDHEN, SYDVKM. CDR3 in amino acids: CASRGQGKNTEAFF. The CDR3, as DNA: TGTGCCAGCAGGGGACAGGGAAAGAACACTGAAGCTTTCTTT. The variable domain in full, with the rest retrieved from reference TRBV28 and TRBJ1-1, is DVKVTQSSRYLVKRTGEKVFLECVQDMDHENMFWYRQDPGLGLRLIYFSYDVKMKEKGDIPEGYSVSREKKERFSLILESASTNQTSMYLCASRGQGKNTEAFFGQGTRLTVV.